This T cell receptor beta chain is drawn from a study of T cells in Graves' hyperthyroidism and ophthalmopathy (dated by TCRdb to about 2019). Notes on the research overall: Peripheral blood samples were taken at the time of initial diagnosis, prior to any treatment. To identify TCR V-J signatures that set the groups apart, the researchers used a discovery cohort of more than 95 patients, made up of 40 to 45 with Graves' ophthalmopathy and some 58 with stable Graves' hyperthyroidism. Whether ophthalmopathy could be predicted prospectively was tested in an independent validation cohort made up of roughly 20 hyperthyroidism patients plus 17 patients who later progressed to ophthalmopathy. For training and testing, the 100 or so patients in the discovery cohort were randomly divided in a 7:3 ratio. Thyroid tissue and blood T-cell repertoires from about 6 Graves' hyperthyroidism patients were also compared in the study. After sampling, hyperthyroidism patients received methimazole starting at 30 mg daily, and ophthalmopathy patients received high-dose intravenous methylprednisolone. The paper describes TCR Vbeta CDR3 sequencing of about 140 peripheral blood samples, made up of 43 ophthalmopathy patients, roughly 80 hyperthyroidism patients and some 17 progressor patients.

What the authors observed across the whole study: In validation, the model predicted progression to ophthalmopathy with approximately 71% sensitivity and around 72% specificity, a median of approximately 6.5 months before onset. Ophthalmopathy was separated from stable hyperthyroidism by a 13 V-J signature model, with approximately 89% sensitivity and about 81% specificity obtained in cross-validation and 80%/75% obtained in testing. Blood samples also contained most of the expanded thyroid clonotypes (frequency above 0.001), which suggests that blood repertoires may reflect thyroid immune responses. No statistical method was used to set the sample size in advance, and investigators knew the group allocation.

This clonotype was picked up many times. It lacks a known antigen. Base qualities are not provided; no much larger clone lies one nucleotide away. CDR1 and CDR2 were assigned from the germline V gene (reference sequence) as SGHAT and FQDESV. From the cysteine through the phenylalanine, the CDR3 covers 13 amino acids. Solely the CDR3 DNA is kept, with 39 bases framed from the first base. V loses 5 bases, J loses 3 bases, and the germline ends lie 11 bases apart. Ophthalmopathy patients had moderately to severely active disease, with a Clinical Activity Score of 3 or more, a NOSPECS grade of 4 or more, and a disease duration of less than 3 months. Any patient with an uncontrolled infection, another autoimmune disease, pregnancy or lactation was excluded. Diagnoses were established on the basis of clinical symptoms, serum thyroxine and TRAb, thyroid ultrasound, and orbital computed tomography. Ficoll-Paque density gradient centrifugation was used to isolate PBMCs from approximately 10 ml of fresh peripheral blood. Trizol reagent was used to extract total RNA, and RNA quality was then checked on an Agilent 2100 Bioanalyzer.

The TCR beta CDR3 regions were amplified from the RNA transcripts. For the first round of RT-PCR on the TCR CDR3, the HTBI primer set was used together with the Qiagen OneStep RT-PCR kit. The libraries were constructed in a second round of multiplex PCR and then size-selected and purified. Sequencing of the libraries was done on an Illumina HiSeq2000 using paired-end 100 bp reads. The original methods were these. SOAPnuke was used to process the raw data, with reads discarded if the reads contained adapters or uncalled bases, had a mean Phred below 15, or lacked an exact constant-primer or identifier match. High-quality paired reads were merged using COPE v1.2.5, and each unique nucleotide sequence was defined as a clonotype. Clonotypes were aligned to IMGT TRBV, TRBD and TRBJ reference segments using MiTCR v1.1. The analysis included only V-J combinations with a frequency above 0.0001, which together covered 99% to 99.2% of the repertoires. A TCS score was defined as the ratio between F50 (clonal expansion) and ExV (chaos), using BLOSUM62-based TCRdist between CDR3 peptides within each V-J. Welch's t-statistics and random forest reduced fewer than 550 V-J features to 10 to 15, which were used in a naive Bayes classifier (R e1071). TCRdb reran the public reads through fastp at Q25 and MiXCR, keeping productive beta chains. Each entry merges the rows of one CDR3 protein and shows their most common DNA and genes. The authors' filters were not applied to this entry. The sample has 300,000 or so distinct CDR3 sequences on record, about a sixth of them singletons. Around 58% of the sample belongs to the ten largest clones.

The origin of this receptor is a woman in her fifties or sixties with Graves' ophthalmopathy. The rearranged chain carries TRBV11-1 and TRBJ2-7, with no D gene named confidently. The sequencing sample was made of blood. The CDR3 region: CASSAGLNYEQYF. The sequenced DNA: TGTGCCAGCAGCGCCGGCCTTAACTACGAGCAGTACTTC.